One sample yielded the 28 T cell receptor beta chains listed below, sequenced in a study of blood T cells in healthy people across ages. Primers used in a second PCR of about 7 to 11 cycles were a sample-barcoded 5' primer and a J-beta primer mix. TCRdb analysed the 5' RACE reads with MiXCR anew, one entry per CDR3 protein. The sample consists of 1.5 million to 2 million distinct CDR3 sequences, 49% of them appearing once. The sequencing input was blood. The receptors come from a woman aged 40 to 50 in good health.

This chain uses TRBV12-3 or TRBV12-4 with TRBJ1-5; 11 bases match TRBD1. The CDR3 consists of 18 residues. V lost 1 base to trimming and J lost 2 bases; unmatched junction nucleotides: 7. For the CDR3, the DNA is TGTGCCAGCAGTTTAGAGGGACAGGGGGAAGAGGGCAATCAGCCCCAGCATTTT. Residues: CASSLEGQGEEGNQPQHF.

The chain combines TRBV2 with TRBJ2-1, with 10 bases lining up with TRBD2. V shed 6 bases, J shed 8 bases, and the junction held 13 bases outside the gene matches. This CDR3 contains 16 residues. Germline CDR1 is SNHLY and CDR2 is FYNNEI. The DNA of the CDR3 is TGTGCCAGCAGGACTACTACCGGGACTAGCGCTCATGAGCAGTTCTTC. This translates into CASRTTTGTSAHEQFF.

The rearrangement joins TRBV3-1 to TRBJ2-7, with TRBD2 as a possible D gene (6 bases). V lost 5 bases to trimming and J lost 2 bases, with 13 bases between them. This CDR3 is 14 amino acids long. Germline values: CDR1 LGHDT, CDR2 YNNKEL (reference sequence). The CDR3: CASSMAGGTYEQYF. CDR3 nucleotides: TGTGCCAGCAGCATGGCCGGGGGAACCTACGAGCAGTACTTC.

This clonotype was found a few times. The CDR3 region has the DNA TGTGCCAGCAGCCCACCGACTAGCGGGGGATCCGGGGGAGAGCAGTACTTC. This gives the protein CASSPPTSGGSGGEQYF. This rearrangement joins TRBV7-9 to TRBJ2-7; 12 bases fit TRBD2. The ends lost 5 bases at V and 7 bases at J; junction bases unmatched: 15. CDR3 length: 17 residues. Germline CDR1 reads SEHNR; CDR2 reads FQNEAQ (reference sequence).

The DNA for the CDR3 is TGCGCCAGCAGCTTGTATCGTGCGGGGGCCGTATCAGATACGCAGTATTTT. Its translation is CASSLYRAGAVSDTQYF. The genes are TRBV5-1 and TRBJ2-3; a possible D gene is TRBD2 (7 bases). Germline V gives CDR1 SGHRS, CDR2 YFSETQ. This CDR3 region has 17 residues. Trimming removed 1 base at V and 4 bases at J, with 19 bases between.

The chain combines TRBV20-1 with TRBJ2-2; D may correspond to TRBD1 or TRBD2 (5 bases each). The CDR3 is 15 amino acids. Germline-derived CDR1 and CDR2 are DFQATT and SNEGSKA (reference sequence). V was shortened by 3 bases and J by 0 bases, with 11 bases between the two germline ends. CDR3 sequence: CSASEGTANTGELFF. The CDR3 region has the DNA TGCAGTGCTAGCGAGGGGACCGCGAACACCGGGGAGCTGTTTTTT.

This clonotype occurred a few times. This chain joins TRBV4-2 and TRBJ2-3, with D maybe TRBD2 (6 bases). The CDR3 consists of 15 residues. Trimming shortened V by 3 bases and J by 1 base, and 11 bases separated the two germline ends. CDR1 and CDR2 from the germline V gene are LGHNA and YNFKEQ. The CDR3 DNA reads TGTGCCAGCAGCCACGCGGGCGGGGGCACAGATACGCAGTATTTT. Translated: CASSHAGGGTDTQYF.

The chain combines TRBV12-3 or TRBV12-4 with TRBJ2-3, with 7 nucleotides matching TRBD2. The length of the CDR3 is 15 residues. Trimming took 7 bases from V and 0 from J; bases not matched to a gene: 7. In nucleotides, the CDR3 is TGTGCCAGCACGGACGGGGGACTAAGCACAGATACGCAGTATTTT. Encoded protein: CASTDGGLSTDTQYF.

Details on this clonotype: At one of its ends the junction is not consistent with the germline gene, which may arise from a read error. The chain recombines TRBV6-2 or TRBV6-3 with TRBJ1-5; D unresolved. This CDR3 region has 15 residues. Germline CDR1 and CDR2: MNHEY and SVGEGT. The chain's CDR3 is CASSLVGLSNQPLHF. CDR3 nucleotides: TGTGCCAGCAGCCTGGTCGGGTTGAGCAATCAGCCCCTGCATTTT.

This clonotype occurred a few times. The CDR3: CATSRDPAGGWSYEQYF. Written as DNA, the CDR3 is TGTGCCACCAGCAGAGATCCAGCGGGGGGGTGGTCCTACGAGCAGTACTTC. V is TRBV15 and J is TRBJ2-7, with TRBD2 identical over 10 bases. The J segment lost 1 base and the V segment lost 0 bases, leaving 6 bases of the junction unmatched. Germline V gene sequence: CDR1 LNHNV, CDR2 YYDKDF (reference sequence). CDR3 length: 17 amino acids.

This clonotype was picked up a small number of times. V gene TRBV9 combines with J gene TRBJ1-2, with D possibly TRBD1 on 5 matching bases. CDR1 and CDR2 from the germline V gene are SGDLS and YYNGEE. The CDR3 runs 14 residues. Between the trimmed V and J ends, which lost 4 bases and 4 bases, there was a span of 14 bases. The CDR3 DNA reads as TGTGCCAGCAGCTCGACAGTTTCTTCCTATGGCTACACCTTC. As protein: CASSSTVSSYGYTF.

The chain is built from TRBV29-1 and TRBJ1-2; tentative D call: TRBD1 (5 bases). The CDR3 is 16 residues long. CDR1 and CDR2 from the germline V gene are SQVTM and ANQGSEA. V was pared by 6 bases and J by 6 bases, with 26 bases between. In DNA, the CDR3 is TGCAGCGTCTACGAGCACGTGGGTGGGGCGGACAATGGCTACACCTTC. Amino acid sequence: CSVYEHVGGADNGYTF.

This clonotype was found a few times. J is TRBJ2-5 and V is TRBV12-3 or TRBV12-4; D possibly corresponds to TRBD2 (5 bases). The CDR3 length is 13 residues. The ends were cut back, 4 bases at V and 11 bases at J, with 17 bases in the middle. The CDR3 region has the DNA TGTGCCAGCAGTTACTCGGATGTCGGGGAGCAGTACTTC. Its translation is CASSYSDVGEQYF.

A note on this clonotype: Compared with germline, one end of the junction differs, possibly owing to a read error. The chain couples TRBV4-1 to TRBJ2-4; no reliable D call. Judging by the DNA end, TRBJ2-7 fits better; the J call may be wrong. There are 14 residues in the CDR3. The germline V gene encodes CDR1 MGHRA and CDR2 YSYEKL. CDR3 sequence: CVSSQASTTYEQYF. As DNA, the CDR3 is TGCGTCAGCAGCCAGGCCTCGACAACCTACGAGCAGTACTTC.

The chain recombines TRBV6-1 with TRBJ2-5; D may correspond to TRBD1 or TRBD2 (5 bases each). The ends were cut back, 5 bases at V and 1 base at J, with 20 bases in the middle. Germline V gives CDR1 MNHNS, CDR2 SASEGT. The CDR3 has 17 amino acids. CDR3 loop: CASSPSWARGIQETQYF. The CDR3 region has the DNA TGTGCCAGCAGTCCCTCATGGGCGAGGGGTATCCAAGAGACCCAGTACTTC.

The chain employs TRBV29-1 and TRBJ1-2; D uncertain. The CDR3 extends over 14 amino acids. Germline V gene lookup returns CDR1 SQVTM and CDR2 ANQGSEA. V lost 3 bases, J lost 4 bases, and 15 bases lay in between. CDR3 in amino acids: CSVDIGGFGYGYTF. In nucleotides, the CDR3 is TGCAGCGTTGATATTGGAGGGTTTGGCTATGGCTACACCTTC.

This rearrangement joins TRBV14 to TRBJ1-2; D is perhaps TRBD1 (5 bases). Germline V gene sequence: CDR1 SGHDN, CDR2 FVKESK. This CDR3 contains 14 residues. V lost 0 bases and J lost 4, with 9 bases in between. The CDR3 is CASSQDWRGYGYTF. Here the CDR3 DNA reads TGTGCCAGCAGCCAAGATTGGAGGGGCTATGGCTACACCTTC.

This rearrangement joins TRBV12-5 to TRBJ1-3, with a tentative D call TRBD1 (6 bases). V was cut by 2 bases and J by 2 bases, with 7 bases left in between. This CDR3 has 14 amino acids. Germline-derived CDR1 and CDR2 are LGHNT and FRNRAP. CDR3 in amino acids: CASGLSGAGNTIYF. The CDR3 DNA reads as TGTGCTAGTGGTTTGTCAGGGGCTGGAAACACCATATATTTT.

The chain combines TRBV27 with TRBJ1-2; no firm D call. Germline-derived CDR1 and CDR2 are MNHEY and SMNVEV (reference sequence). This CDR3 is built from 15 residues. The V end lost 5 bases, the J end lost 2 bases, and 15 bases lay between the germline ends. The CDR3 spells CASSAKPQRNYGYTF. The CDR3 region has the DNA TGTGCCAGCAGTGCCAAACCACAGCGAAACTATGGCTACACCTTC.

CDR3 in DNA: TGTGCCAGCAGCTTGTCGACAGGGGGCTCTGGGGCCAACGTCCTGACTTTC. Its protein is CASSLSTGGSGANVLTF. This chain uses TRBV7-6 with TRBJ2-6, with TRBD1 identical over 9 bases. J gave up 0 bases and V 3 bases, and 3 bases lay outside the gene matches. The CDR3 runs 17 residues. Germline CDR1 reads SGHVS; CDR2 reads FNYEAQ.

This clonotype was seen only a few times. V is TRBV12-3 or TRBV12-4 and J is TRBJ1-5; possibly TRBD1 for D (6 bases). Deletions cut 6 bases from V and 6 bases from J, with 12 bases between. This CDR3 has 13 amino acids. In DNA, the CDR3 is TGTGCCAGCAGCTCTAGGGGGGGTCAGCCCCAGCATTTT. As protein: CASSSRGGQPQHF.

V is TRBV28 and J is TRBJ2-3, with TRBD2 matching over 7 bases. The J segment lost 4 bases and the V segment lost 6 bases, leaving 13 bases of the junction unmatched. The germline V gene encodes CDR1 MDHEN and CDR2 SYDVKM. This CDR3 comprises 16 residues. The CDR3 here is CASRLAGASGADTQYF. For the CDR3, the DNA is TGTGCCAGCAGGCTGGCTGGGGCCAGCGGGGCAGATACGCAGTATTTT.

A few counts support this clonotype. The DNA for the CDR3 is TGTGCCAGCAGCGCCCCCCGACAGGGAAGGACAGATACGCAGTATTTT. This encodes CASSAPRQGRTDTQYF. V gene TRBV28 combines with J gene TRBJ2-3, with 7 bases lining up with TRBD1. This CDR3 spans 16 amino acids. CDR1 is MDHEN, CDR2 SYDVKM, per germline. The trim removed 6 bases at V and 3 bases at J, leaving 12 bases unmatched.

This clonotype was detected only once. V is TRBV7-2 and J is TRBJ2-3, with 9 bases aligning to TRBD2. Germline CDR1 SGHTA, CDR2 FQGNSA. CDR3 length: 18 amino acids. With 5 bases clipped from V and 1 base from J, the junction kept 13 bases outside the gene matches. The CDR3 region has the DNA TGTGCCAGCAGCCCCCGAGGGGCGGGGGGGCTTGGCACAGATACGCAGTATTTT. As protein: CASSPRGAGGLGTDTQYF.

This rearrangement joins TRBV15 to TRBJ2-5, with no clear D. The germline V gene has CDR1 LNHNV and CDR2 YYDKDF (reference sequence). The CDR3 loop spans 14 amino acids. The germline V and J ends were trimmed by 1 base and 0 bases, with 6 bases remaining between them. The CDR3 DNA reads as TGTGCCACCAGCAGAGGAACACACCAAGAGACCCAGTACTTC. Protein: CATSRGTHQETQYF.

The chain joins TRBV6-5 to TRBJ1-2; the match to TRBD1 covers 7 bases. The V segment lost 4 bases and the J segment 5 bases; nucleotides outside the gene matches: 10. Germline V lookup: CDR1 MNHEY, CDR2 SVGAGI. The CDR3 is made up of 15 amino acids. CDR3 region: CASSSGTVTGYGYTF. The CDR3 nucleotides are TGTGCCAGCAGTTCGGGGACAGTTACAGGATATGGCTACACCTTC.

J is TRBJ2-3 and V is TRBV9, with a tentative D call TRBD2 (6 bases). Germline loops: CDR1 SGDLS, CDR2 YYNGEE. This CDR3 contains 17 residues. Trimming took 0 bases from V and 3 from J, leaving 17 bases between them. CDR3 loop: CASSVAGGADATDTQYF. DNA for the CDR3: TGTGCCAGCAGCGTAGCAGGAGGGGCCGACGCGACAGATACGCAGTATTTT. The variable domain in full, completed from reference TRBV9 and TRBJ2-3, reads DSGVTQTPKHLITATGQRVTLRCSPRSGDLSVYWYQQSLDQGLQFLIQYYNGEERAKGNILERFSAQQFPDLHSELNLSSLELGDSALYFCASSVAGGADATDTQYFGPGTRLTVL.

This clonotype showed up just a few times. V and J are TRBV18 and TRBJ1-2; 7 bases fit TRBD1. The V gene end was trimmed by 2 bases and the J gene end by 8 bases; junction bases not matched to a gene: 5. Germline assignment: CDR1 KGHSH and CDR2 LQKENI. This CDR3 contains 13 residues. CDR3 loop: CASSPDRVEGYTF. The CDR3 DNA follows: TGTGCCAGCTCACCAGACAGGGTGGAGGGCTACACCTTC.